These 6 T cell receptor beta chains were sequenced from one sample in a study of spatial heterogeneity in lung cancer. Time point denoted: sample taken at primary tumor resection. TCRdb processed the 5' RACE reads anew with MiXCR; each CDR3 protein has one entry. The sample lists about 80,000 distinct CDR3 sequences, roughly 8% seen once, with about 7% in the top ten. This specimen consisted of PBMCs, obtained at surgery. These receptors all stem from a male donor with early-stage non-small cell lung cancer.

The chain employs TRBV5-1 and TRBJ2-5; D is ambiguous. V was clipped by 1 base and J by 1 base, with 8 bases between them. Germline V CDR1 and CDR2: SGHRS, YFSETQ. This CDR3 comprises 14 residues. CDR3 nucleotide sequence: TGCGCCAGCAGCTTGATCCCCAGCCAAGAGACCCAGTACTTC. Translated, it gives CASSLIPSQETQYF.

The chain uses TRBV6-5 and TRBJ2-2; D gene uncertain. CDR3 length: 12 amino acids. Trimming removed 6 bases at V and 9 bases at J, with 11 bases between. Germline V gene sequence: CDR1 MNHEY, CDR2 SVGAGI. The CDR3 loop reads CASRAPKRELFF. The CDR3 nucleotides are TGTGCCAGCAGAGCCCCCAAGCGGGAGCTGTTTTTT.

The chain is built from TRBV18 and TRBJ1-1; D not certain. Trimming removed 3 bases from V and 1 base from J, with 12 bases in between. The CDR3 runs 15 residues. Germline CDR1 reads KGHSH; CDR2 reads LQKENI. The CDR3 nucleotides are TGTGCCAGCTCACCCCCCTGGAGCTCGAACACTGAAGCTTTCTTT. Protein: CASSPPWSSNTEAFF.

As DNA, the CDR3 is TGTGCCAGCAGCTTAGAACCCCTGGAGACCCAGTACTTC. Translation: CASSLEPLETQYF. The J gene is TRBJ2-5, the V gene TRBV7-9; D uncertain. Between the trimmed V and J ends, which lost 1 base and 5 bases, there was a span of 8 bases. The CDR3 covers 13 residues. Germline V lookup: CDR1 SEHNR, CDR2 FQNEAQ (reference sequence).

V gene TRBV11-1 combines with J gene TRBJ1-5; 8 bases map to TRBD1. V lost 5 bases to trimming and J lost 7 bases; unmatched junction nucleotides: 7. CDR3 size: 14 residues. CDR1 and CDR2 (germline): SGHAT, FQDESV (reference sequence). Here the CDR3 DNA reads TGTGCCAGCAGCCCGGACAGGGCCGGGCAGCCCCAGCATTTT. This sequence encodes CASSPDRAGQPQHF.

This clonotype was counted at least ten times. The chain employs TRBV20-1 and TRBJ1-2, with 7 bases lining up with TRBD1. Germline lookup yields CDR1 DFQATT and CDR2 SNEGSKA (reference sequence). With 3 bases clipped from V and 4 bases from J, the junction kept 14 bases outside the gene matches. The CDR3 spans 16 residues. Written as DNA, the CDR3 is TGCAGTGCTAGCGGGGAGGGGGCGAGTCGAAGCTATGGCTACACCTTC. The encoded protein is CSASGEGASRSYGYTF.